What follows describes a single TCR beta chain. Its antigen is still unknown. The source of the sample is a study of radiation and T cells in renal cell carcinoma. Clones were sequenced by immunoSEQ multiplex PCR, and TCRdb holds only the in-frame ones, with some missing. The sample records 160,000 or so clones, about nine tenths being singletons. Time point noted: blood 2 weeks post-SBRT. Treatment given: 15 Gy SBRT to primary tumor, nephrectomy 4 weeks later. Findings and limits, study-wide: In blood, top tumor clones expanded by 2 weeks, shrinking by 4.

This clonotype was obtained from a woman between 45 and 60 years old with renal cell carcinoma. The source material was blood, sampled from a patient whose treatment included radiotherapy and nephrectomy.

CDR3 in amino acids: CASSSWTSPSTDTQYF. In DNA, the CDR3 is TGTGCCAGCAGTTCCTGGACTAGTCCTAGCACAGATACGCAGTATTTT. This sequence joins TRBV6-6 and TRBJ2-3, with 7 bases that match TRBD2. V shed 4 bases and J 0 bases; nucleotides not matched to a gene: 7. The CDR3 has 16 amino acids. Germline-derived CDR1 and CDR2 are MNHNY and SVGAGI (reference sequence).